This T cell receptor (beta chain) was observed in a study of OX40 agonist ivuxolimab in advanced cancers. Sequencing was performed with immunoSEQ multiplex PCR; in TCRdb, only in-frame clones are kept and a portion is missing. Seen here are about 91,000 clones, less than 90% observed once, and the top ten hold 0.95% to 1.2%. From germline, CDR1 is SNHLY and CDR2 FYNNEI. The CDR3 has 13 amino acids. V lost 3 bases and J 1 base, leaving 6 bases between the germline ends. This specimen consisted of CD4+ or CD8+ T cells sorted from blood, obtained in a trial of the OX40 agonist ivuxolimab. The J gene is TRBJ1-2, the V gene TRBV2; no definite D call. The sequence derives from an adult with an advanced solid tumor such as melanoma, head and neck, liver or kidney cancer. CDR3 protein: CASSDYGNYGYTF. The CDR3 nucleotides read TGTGCCAGCAGTGATTACGGTAACTATGGCTACACCTTC.